The clone carrying this T cell receptor beta chain came up many times. V was clipped by 3 bases and J by 1 base, with 9 bases between them. From germline, CDR1 is SGHRS and CDR2 YFSETQ. CDR3 length equals 14 residues. TCRdb redid the calling of the 5' RACE reads with MiXCR, one entry per CDR3 protein. The data show roughly 52,000 distinct CDR3 sequences, 17% seen once. The chain recombines TRBV5-1 with TRBJ2-3, with D possibly TRBD2 on 5 matching bases. This clonotype was sampled from a female donor with breast cancer. The sequencing input was naive CD4+ T cells sorted from blood. Subset reported: naive CD4+ T cells, CD4+CD45RA+CD25-. CDR3 nucleotides: TGCGCCAGCAGCTCCGGACTCCGCACAGATACGCAGTATTTT. This gives the protein CASSSGLRTDTQYF.